This TCR beta chain was observed in a study of blood T cell repertoires in COVID-19. The wider study: Both acute and convalescent COVID-19 samples were obtained from the United States, Italy and Spain. PBMCs, B-cell-depleted T cells, or T cells provided the cDNA or gDNA that made up the material.

As processed by the authors: Using reference gene primer amplification, nucleated cell counts were estimated. Assay: immunoSEQ multiplex PCR; the TCRdb copy retains only in-frame clones and omits some. V, J and clone size are taken as reported in that table, and D and trimming were inferred from the DNA itself. The sample shows hundreds of thousands of clones, around 90% of them seen only once. CDR3 size: 13 residues. The germline CDR1 and CDR2 sequences are ENHRY and SYGVKD. V was cut by 2 bases and J by 6 bases, with 10 bases left in between. This chain joins TRBV10-3 and TRBJ1-1; the D is unclear. The receptor was isolated from a woman aged 18-30 years who had recovered from COVID-19. The sequenced material came from peripheral blood. CDR3 bases: TGTGCCATCAGTGAGACGGCAGGTGCTGAAGCTTTCTTT. Residues: CAISETAGAEAFF.